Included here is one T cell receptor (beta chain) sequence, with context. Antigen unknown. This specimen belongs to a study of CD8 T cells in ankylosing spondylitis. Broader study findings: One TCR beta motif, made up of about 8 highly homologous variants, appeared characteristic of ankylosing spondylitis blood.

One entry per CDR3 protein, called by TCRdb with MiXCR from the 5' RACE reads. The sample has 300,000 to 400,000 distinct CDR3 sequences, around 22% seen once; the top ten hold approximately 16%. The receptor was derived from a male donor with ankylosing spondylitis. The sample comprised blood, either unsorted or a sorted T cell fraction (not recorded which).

The CDR3 coding sequence is TGCAGTGCTCAGAGGACAGGAGAGAATGAAAAACTGTTTTTT. It encodes CSAQRTGENEKLFF. The chain is built from TRBV20-1 and TRBJ1-4; 7 bases fit TRBD1. Germline V gene sequence: CDR1 DFQATT, CDR2 SNEGSKA (reference sequence). Trimming removed 5 bases from V and 5 bases from J; junction bases left unmatched: 8. This CDR3 is 14 amino acids long.